This T cell receptor beta chain comes out of a study of cytomegalovirus exposure and HLA in healthy donors. For the study at large: The Caucasian-associated ancestry cluster contained approximately 81% of the 398 genotyped donors. Study-wide results and limits: The authors later linked a missense DCLRE1C variant to TCR beta V- and J-gene trimming. Within an earlier analysis, most TCR beta V segments proved productive either about 90% or about 30% of the time.

This PCR relied on a set of 60 Vbeta primers and 13 Jbeta primers. Assay: immunoSEQ multiplex PCR; the TCRdb copy retains only in-frame clones and omits some. Of roughly 140,000 clones in the sample, 82% are singletons; the top ten hold 5.7%. About this clone itself: Its antigen is not identified.

Trimming took 3 bases from V and 3 from J, leaving 3 bases between them. Germline V CDR1 and CDR2: SGHAT, FQNNGV. CDR3 length: 11 residues. V is TRBV11-2 and J is TRBJ2-7; D is unresolved. This TCR came from a young man in good health and CMV-seropositive. Material: PBMCs. DNA of the CDR3: TGTGCCAGCAGCTTTAGCTACGAGCAGTACTTC. This gives the protein CASSFSYEQYF. The full variable domain, its missing parts supplied by reference TRBV11-2 and TRBJ2-7, is EAGVAQSPRYKIIEKRQSVAFWCNPISGHATLYWYQQILGQGPKLLIQFQNNGVVDDSQLPKDRFSAERLKGVDSTLKIQPAKLEDSAVYLCASSFSYEQYFGPGTRLTVT.